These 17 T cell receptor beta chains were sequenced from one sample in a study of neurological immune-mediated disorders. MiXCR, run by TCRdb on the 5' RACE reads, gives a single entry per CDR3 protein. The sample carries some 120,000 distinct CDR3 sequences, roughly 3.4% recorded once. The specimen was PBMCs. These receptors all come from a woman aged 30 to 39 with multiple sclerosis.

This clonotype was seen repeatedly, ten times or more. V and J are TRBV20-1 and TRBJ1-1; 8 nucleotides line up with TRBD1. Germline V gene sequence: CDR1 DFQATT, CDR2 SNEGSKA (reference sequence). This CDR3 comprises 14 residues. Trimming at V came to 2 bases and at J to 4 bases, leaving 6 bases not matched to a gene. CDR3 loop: CSARPRTGGTEAFF. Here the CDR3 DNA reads TGCAGTGCTAGACCCCGTACAGGGGGCACTGAAGCTTTCTTT.

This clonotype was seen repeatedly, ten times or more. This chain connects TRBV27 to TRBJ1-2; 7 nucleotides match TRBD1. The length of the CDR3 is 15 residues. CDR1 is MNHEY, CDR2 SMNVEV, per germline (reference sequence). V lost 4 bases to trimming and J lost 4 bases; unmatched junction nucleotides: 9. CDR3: CASSSYRGTLYGYTF. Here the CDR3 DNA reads TGTGCCAGCAGTTCATACAGGGGAACCCTCTATGGCTACACCTTC.

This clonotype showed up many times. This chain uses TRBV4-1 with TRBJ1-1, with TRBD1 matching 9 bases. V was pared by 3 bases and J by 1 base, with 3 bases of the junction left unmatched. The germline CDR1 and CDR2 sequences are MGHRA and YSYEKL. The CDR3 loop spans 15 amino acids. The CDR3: CASSQGQGWNTEAFF. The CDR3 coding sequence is TGCGCCAGCAGCCAGGGACAGGGTTGGAACACTGAAGCTTTCTTT.

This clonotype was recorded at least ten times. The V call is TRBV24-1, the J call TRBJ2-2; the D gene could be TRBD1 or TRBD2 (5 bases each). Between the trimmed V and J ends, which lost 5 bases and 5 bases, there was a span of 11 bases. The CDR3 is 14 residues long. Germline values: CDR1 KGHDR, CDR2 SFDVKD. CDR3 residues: CATSGSEGTGELFF. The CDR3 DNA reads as TGTGCCACCAGTGGTAGTGAGGGGACCGGGGAGCTGTTTTTT.

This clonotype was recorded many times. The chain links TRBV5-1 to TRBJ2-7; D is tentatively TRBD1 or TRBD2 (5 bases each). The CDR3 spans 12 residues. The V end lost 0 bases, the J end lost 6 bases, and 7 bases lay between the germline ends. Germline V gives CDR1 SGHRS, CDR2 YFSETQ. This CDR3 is CASSLDGGEQYF. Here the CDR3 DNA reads TGCGCCAGCAGCTTGGATGGGGGCGAGCAGTACTTC.

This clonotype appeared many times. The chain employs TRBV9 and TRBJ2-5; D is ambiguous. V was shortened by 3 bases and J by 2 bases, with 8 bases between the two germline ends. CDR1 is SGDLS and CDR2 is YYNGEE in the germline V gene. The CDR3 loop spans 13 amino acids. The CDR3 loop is CASSGGIQETQYF. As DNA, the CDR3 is TGTGCCAGCAGCGGGGGAATTCAAGAGACCCAGTACTTC.

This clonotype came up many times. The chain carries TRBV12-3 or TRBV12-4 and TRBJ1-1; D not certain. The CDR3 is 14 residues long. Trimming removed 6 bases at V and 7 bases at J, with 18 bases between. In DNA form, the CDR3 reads TGTGCCAGCAGAGAGGACGGAGGTGGGGTTGAAGCTTTCTTT. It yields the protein CASREDGGGVEAFF.

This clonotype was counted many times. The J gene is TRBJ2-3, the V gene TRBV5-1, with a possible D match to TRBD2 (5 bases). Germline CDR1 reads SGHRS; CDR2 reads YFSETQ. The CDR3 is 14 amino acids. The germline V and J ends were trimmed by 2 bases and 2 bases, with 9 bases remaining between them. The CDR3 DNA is TGCGCCAGCAGCTTCCGGGAATTCACAGATACGCAGTATTTT. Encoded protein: CASSFREFTDTQYF.

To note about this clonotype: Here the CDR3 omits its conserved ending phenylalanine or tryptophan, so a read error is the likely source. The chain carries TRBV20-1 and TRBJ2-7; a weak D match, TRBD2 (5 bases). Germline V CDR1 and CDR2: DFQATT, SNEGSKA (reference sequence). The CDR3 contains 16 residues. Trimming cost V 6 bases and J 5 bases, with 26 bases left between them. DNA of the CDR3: TGCAGTGCAGTTGGCGCAGACCTAGGGAAGAGGGACGAGCAGTACAAC. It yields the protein CSAVGADLGKRDEQYN.

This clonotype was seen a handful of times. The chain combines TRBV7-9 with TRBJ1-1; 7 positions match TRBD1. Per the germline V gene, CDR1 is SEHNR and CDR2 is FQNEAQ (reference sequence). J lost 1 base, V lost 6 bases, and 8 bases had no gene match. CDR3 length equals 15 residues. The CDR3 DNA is TGTGCCAGCAGAGCTCGGGACAGCCCGAACACTGAAGCTTTCTTT. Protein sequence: CASRARDSPNTEAFF.

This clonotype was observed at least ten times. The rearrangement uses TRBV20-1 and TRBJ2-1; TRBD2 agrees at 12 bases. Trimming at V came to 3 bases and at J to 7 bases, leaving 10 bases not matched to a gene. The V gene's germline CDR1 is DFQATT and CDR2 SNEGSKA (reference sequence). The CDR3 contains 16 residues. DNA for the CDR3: TGCAGTGCTAGTCCCCTGACTAGCGGGAGATCAAATGAGCAGTTCTTC. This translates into CSASPLTSGRSNEQFF.

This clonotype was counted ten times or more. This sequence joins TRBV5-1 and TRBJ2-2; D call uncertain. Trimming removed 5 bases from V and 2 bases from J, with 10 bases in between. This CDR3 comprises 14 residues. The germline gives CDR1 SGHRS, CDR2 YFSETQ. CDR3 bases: TGCGCCAGCAGGCCGACCGCCAACACCGGGGAGCTGTTTTTT. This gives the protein CASRPTANTGELFF.

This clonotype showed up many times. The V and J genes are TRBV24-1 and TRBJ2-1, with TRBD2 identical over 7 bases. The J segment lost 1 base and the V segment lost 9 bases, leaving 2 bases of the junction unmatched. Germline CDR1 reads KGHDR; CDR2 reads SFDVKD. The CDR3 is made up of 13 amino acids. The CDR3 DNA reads TGTGCCACCCAGGGAGGGTCCTACAATGAGCAGTTCTTC. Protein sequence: CATQGGSYNEQFF.

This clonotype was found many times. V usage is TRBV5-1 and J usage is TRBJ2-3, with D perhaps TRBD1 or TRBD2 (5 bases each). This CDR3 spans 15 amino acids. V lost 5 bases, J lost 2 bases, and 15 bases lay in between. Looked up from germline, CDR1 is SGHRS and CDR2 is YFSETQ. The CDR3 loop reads CASRWGPYDTDTQYF. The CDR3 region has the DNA TGCGCCAGCAGGTGGGGACCCTATGACACAGATACGCAGTATTTT.

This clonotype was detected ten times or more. CDR3 sequence reads: CASSLAAGTNNEQFF. CDR3 nucleotide sequence: TGCGCCAGCAGCTTGGCCGCGGGAACCAACAATGAGCAGTTCTTC. This chain uses TRBV5-1 with TRBJ2-1; perhaps TRBD2 as D (6 bases). The V end lost 0 bases, the J end lost 5 bases, and 12 bases lay between the germline ends. The germline V gene has CDR1 SGHRS and CDR2 YFSETQ. The CDR3 contains 15 residues.

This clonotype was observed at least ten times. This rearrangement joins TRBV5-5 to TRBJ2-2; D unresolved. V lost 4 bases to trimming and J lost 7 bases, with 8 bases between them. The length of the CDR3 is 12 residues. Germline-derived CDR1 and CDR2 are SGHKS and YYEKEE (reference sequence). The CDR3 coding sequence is TGTGCCAGCAGCCCCTGGGGCGGGGAGCTGTTTTTT. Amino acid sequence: CASSPWGGELFF.

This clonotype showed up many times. The CDR3 DNA sequence: TGTGCCATCGGGGGGGGGACAGTCTACACCTTC. It encodes CAIGGGTVYTF. This chain links TRBV10-3 with TRBJ1-2; 7 bases map to TRBD1. CDR3 length: 11 amino acids. Germline V gives CDR1 ENHRY, CDR2 SYGVKD. V lost 8 bases, J lost 10 bases, and 7 bases stayed unmatched.